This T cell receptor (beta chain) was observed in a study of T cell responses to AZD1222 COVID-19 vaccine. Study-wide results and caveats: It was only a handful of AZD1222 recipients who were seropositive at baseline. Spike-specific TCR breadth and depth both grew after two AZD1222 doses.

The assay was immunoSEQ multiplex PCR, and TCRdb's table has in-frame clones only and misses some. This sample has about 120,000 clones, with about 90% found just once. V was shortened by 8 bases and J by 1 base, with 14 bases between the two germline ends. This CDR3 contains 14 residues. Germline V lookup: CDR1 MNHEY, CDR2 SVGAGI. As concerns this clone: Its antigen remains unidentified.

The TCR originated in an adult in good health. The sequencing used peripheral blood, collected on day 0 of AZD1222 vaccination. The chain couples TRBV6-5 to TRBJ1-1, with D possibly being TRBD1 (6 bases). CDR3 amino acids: CASRSGGPNTEAFF. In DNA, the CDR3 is TGTGCCAGCCGAAGTGGGGGGCCGAACACTGAAGCTTTCTTT.